These 2 T cell receptor beta chains originate from one sample sequenced in a study of blood T cell repertoires in COVID-19. TCRdb keeps only in-frame clones here, not all; method: immunoSEQ multiplex PCR. The sample has some 230,000 clones, 75% to 90% seen once. Sequenced input: PBMCs or T cells enriched from blood (not recorded which). The receptors were gathered from a woman younger than 30 in a cohort exposed to, infected with or recovered from COVID-19 (not recorded which).

The chain is built from TRBV5-6 and TRBJ1-4; unclear D gene. The CDR3 runs 16 residues. The germline gives CDR1 SGHDT, CDR2 YYEEEE. Trimming removed 0 bases from V and 0 bases from J, with 9 bases in between. CDR3 coding DNA: TGTGCCAGCAGCTTGGTGGACTACGCAACTAATGAAAAACTGTTTTTT. The encoded protein is CASSLVDYATNEKLFF.

The CDR3 loop reads CASSWLAGGPRSSSTDTQYF. In DNA form, the CDR3 reads TGTGCCAGCAGCTGGCTAGCGGGAGGGCCCCGGTCGTCTAGCACAGATACGCAGTATTTT. The rearrangement uses TRBV2 and TRBJ2-3, with TRBD2 identical over 12 bases. This CDR3 is built from 20 residues. V dropped 6 bases and J dropped 0; count of bases not matched to a gene: 16. Germline assignment: CDR1 SNHLY and CDR2 FYNNEI.